This T cell receptor (beta chain) originates from a study of T cell repertoires in cytomegalovirus infection. Looking at the study overall: CMV infection and matching HLA type were both indicated by public TCR beta signatures. General observations from the study: CMV carriers having the relevant HLA were flagged by cumulative public TCR beta family frequency. HLA-C-restricted CMV-specific TCR beta clonotypes prevailed in the ex vivo response.

This clonotype was seen repeatedly, ten times or more. Its antigen is not identified. Trimming at V came to 5 bases and at J to 2 bases, leaving 12 bases not matched to a gene. Germline lookup yields CDR1 SGHVS and CDR2 FQNEAQ. The CDR3 loop spans 17 amino acids. TCRdb fed the reads into MiXCR, producing one record per CDR3 protein. The table includes about 460,000 distinct CDR3 sequences, around 11% detected once. This TCR derives from a human donor in good health (CMV status not recorded). Some clones in this sample may be carry-over from other donors' samples. The rearrangement links TRBV7-8 to TRBJ2-1; 7 bases map to TRBD2. The sequenced material came from PBMCs. CDR3 DNA sequence: TGTGCCAGCAGCAAACGTAGGGCGGGGGAAACCTACAATGAGCAGTTCTTC. The encoded protein is CASSKRRAGETYNEQFF. The whole variable domain, filled in from reference TRBV7-8 and TRBJ2-1, reads GAGVSQSPRYKVAKRGQDVALRCDPISGHVSLFWYQQALGQGPEFLTYFQNEAQLDKSGLPSDRFFAERPEGSVSTLKIQRTQQEDSAVYLCASSKRRAGETYNEQFFGPGTRLTVL.